This T cell receptor (beta chain) was obtained from a study of blood T cell repertoires in COVID-19. Study context: Acute-phase and convalescent COVID-19 samples originated in the United States, Italy and Spain. In each case, the material was cDNA or gDNA derived from T cells, B-cell-depleted T cells, or PBMCs.

This CDR3 has 15 amino acids. CDR1 is LGHDT, CDR2 YNNKEL, per germline (reference sequence). V was shortened by 4 bases and J by 3 bases, with 13 bases between the two germline ends. In the authors' methods: Nucleated cell number was recorded as an estimate derived from reference gene primer amplification. Data came from immunoSEQ multiplex PCR; TCRdb stores just in-frame clones and leaves some out. Clonal size and the V and J genes are those of that table, whereas D and trimming came from the DNA. The data hold around 28,000 clones, with 89% observed a single time. The sequenced sample consisted of peripheral blood. The chain carries TRBV3-1 (or the pseudogene TRBV3-2) and TRBJ1-3; D is possibly TRBD1 (6 bases). The receptor was derived from an elderly man with acute or convalescent COVID-19. In nucleotides, the CDR3 is TGTGCCAGCAGCCCCACCTGGGGGCTTGGAAACACCATATATTTT. As protein: CASSPTWGLGNTIYF.